This TCR beta chain was captured by sequencing in a study of blood T cell repertoires in COVID-19. The wider study: Sites in the United States, Italy and Spain provided acute and convalescent COVID-19 samples. PBMCs, B-cell-depleted T cells, or T cells were the source of the cDNA or gDNA that made up the material.

Germline V gene sequence: CDR1 SGHTS, CDR2 YDEGEE. With 4 bases clipped from V and 0 bases from J, the junction kept 4 bases outside the gene matches. The CDR3 is 16 residues long. Per the authors' pipeline: Reference gene primer amplification gave nucleated cell count estimates. The data were produced by immunoSEQ multiplex PCR, yet TCRdb's version contains in-frame clones alone and is incomplete. V and J calls and clone size are as listed in that table; D and trimming were resolved from the DNA. The sample yields around 71,000 clones, approximately 85% seen once. This TCR derives from a man older than 75 with acute or convalescent COVID-19. The chain carries TRBV5-8 and TRBJ1-5; 10 nucleotides align to TRBD1. Source material: peripheral blood. CDR3 DNA: TGTGCCAGCAGCCCACGGGACAGGGGTAGCAATCAGCCCCAGCATTTT. Translated: CASSPRDRGSNQPQHF.